The next 2 T cell receptor beta chains were all read from a single sample in a study of blood T cell repertoires in COVID-19. Method: immunoSEQ multiplex PCR; TCRdb's copy keeps in-frame clones and lacks some. Among roughly 250,000 clones listed, 80% to 85% were seen once. Sequenced: peripheral blood. These receptors were obtained from a woman aged 55 to 70 with active or convalescent COVID-19.

The CDR3: CASSPDRPTNTGELFF. In DNA, the CDR3 is TGTGCCAGCAGTCCTGACAGGCCAACGAACACCGGGGAGCTGTTTTTT. This rearrangement joins TRBV2 to TRBJ2-2, with TRBD1 as a possible D gene (6 bases). This CDR3 region has 16 residues. V was trimmed by 5 bases and J by 0 bases, leaving 13 bases between them. Germline CDR1 SNHLY, CDR2 FYNNEI.

The chain is built from TRBV6-5 and TRBJ1-6; D is ambiguous. Trimming shortened V by 8 bases and J by 4 bases, and 9 bases separated the two germline ends. Germline CDR1 reads MNHEY; CDR2 reads SVGAGI. The CDR3 spans 13 residues. Here the CDR3 reads CASDMSYNSPLHF. The CDR3 DNA sequence: TGTGCCAGCGACATGTCTTATAATTCACCCCTCCACTTT.